The rows below give T cell receptor beta chains drawn from one sample of a study of blood T cell repertoires in COVID-19. The assay was immunoSEQ multiplex PCR, and TCRdb's table has in-frame clones only and misses some. This sample has 150,000 or so clones; 65% to 85% occur once, and the top ten carry about 5%. The specimen sequenced was PBMCs or T cells enriched from blood (not recorded which). The receptors stem from a woman aged 40 to 50 with acute COVID-19. Each CDR3 is given with its conserved first and last residue. Each record gives: J gene, V gene, D gene, clone size, CDR3 DNA, CDR3 protein. A D gene is named only where the DNA matches it firmly. The size of a clone is reported for some rows only, either as once, few or many, or as a class for expanded clones.

>TRBJ2-7|TRBV6-5|NA|NA
TGTGCCAGCAGCAGGGTCAGCCACGAGCAGTACTTC
CASSRVSHEQYF
>TRBJ2-1|TRBV5-1|TRBD2|NA
TGCGCCAGCAGCACGGGACTAGCGGGAGCTGAGCAGTTCTTC
CASSTGLAGAEQFF
>TRBJ2-3|TRBV9|NA|NA
TGTGCCAGCAGCGCTTTGAGCTCTAGCACAGATACGCAGTATTTT
CASSALSSSTDTQYF
>TRBJ1-6|TRBV5-1|NA|NA
TGCGCCAGCAGTATACAGGGTAGCAATTCACCCCTCCACTTT
CASSIQGSNSPLHF
>TRBJ1-1|TRBV19|TRBD1|NA
TGTGCCAGTAGTATAACCGGGACAGGGGTGGGCACTGAAGCTTTCTTT
CASSITGTGVGTEAFF
>TRBJ2-7|TRBV2|NA|NA
TGTGCCAGCAGTGGCTCAGGTTTCGAGCAGTACTTC
CASSGSGFEQYF
>TRBJ1-4|TRBV5-6|NA|NA
TGTGCCAGCAGCCCACGGCGACAGCTTAATGGTGAAAAACTGTTTTTT
CASSPRRQLNGEKLFF
>TRBJ1-2|TRBV21-1|NA|NA
TGTGCCAGCAGCATCCGGGAACCCTGTGGGCATGGCTACACCTTC
CASSIREPCGHGYTF
>TRBJ1-1|TRBV27|NA|NA
TGTGCCAGCAGTTCAGGCCGTATGGACACTGAAGCTTTCTTT
CASSSGRMDTEAFF
>TRBJ2-1|TRBV20-1|NA|few
TGCAGTGCTAGTATCCGAACAGGGAAACGCTACAATGAGCAGTTCTTC
CSASIRTGKRYNEQFF
>TRBJ2-3|TRBV24-1|NA|NA
TGTGCCACCAGTGAGCGACTGGATACGCAGTATTTT
CATSERLDTQYF
>TRBJ1-2|TRBV7-2|TRBD1|NA
TGTGCCAGCAGCTTCGGAGGGACAGGGTCGTCTGGCTACACCTTC
CASSFGGTGSSGYTF
>TRBJ2-3|TRBV5-4|TRBD1|NA
TGTGCCAGCACGTCCACAGGGGTTTGGAAAGATACGCAGTATTTT
CASTSTGVWKDTQYF
>TRBJ2-2|TRBV27|TRBD2|NA
TGTGCCAGCAGTTCCCTGATAACAGCGGGATACACCGGGGAGCTGTTTTTT
CASSSLITAGYTGELFF
>TRBJ1-2|TRBV7-9|TRBD1|NA
TGTGCCAGCAGCCTCTCGAACCTCGGACAGGACTATGGCTACACCTTC
CASSLSNLGQDYGYTF
>TRBJ1-5|TRBV6-2/TRBV6-3|NA|NA
TGTGCCAGCAGTTACTCAGTATTATCCTACTTCCCCCAGCATTTT
CASSYSVLSYFPQHF
>TRBJ2-3|TRBV7-6|TRBD2|NA
TGTGCCAGCAGCCCACGGACTAGCGGGAGTAGGGCAGATACGCAGTATTTT
CASSPRTSGSRADTQYF
>TRBJ2-1|TRBV3-1/TRBV3-2|TRBD2|NA
TGTGCCAGCAGCCCGACTAGCGGGAGGCCTGAGCAGTTCTTC
CASSPTSGRPEQFF
>TRBJ2-1|TRBV24-1|TRBD1|NA
TGTGCCACCAGTGACGGTAAGGGACAGGGAGCATTGGATGAGCAGTTCTTC
CATSDGKGQGALDEQFF
>TRBJ1-2|TRBV5-4|TRBD1|NA
TGTGCCAGCAGCCCGGGACAGGGGAACTATGGCTACACCTTC
CASSPGQGNYGYTF
>TRBJ2-1|TRBV9|TRBD1|NA
TGTGCCAGCACCCTGACAGGGGGCGATGCTGATGAGCAGTTCTTC
CASTLTGGDADEQFF
>TRBJ2-7|TRBV13|TRBD1|NA
TGTGCCAGCAGCTCGACAGGGACCGAGCAGTACTTC
CASSSTGTEQYF
>TRBJ1-2|TRBV3-1/TRBV3-2|NA|NA
TGTGCCAGCAGCCAAGATATCAGGGGAGCGGATGGCTACACCTTC
CASSQDIRGADGYTF
>TRBJ1-4|TRBV6-4|TRBD1|NA
TGTGCCAGCAGTCCTGCGGGACAGCCGAATGAAAAACTGTTTTTT
CASSPAGQPNEKLFF
>TRBJ1-6|TRBV4-1|TRBD1|few
TGCGCCAGCAGCCACAGGGACAGGGATAATTCACCCCTCCACTTT
CASSHRDRDNSPLHF
>TRBJ2-3|TRBV6-1|NA|once
TGTGCCAGCAGTGAACTGACAGCCAGCACAGATACGCAGTATTTT
CASSELTASTDTQYF
>TRBJ2-3|TRBV3-1/TRBV3-2|TRBD2|NA
TGTGCCAGCAGCCAACGATGGGGACTAGCGGGGTCCCTGGGGGATACGCAGTATTTT
CASSQRWGLAGSLGDTQYF
>TRBJ1-5|TRBV7-9|TRBD1|NA
TGTGCCAGCAGCTTAGACAGGGGGCGAAATCAGCCCCAGCATTTT
CASSLDRGRNQPQHF
>TRBJ1-6|TRBV7-3|TRBD1|NA
TGTGCCAGCAGCTCAGGGACAGGCAACTCACCCCTCCACTTT
CASSSGTGNSPLHF
>TRBJ2-1|TRBV5-1|TRBD2|NA
TGCGCCAGCAGCCAAATAGCGGGAGGGACCAATGAGCAGTTCTTC
CASSQIAGGTNEQFF
>TRBJ1-1|TRBV9|TRBD1|once
TGTGCCAGCAGCGTAGTCCACCGGGACAGGCCTACTGAAGCTTTCTTT
CASSVVHRDRPTEAFF
>TRBJ1-4|TRBV27|TRBD1|NA
TGTGCCAGCAGTCCGTCCTCGGACAGGAAGCTGTTTTTT
CASSPSSDRKLFF
>TRBJ1-2|TRBV5-1|NA|NA
TGCGCCAGCAGCTTGGACGGGAGCTATGGCTACACCTTC
CASSLDGSYGYTF
>TRBJ2-5|TRBV3-1/TRBV3-2|TRBD2|NA
TGTGCCAGCAGCCAAGGTAGCGGGAGTGGAGAGACCCAGTACTTC
CASSQGSGSGETQYF
>TRBJ1-3|TRBV15|NA|NA
TGTGCCACCAGCAGAGATCGAGGGCCTGGAAACACCATATATTTT
CATSRDRGPGNTIYF
>TRBJ2-7|TRBV9|TRBD2|few
TGTGCCAGCAGCGTAGCGGGAGGGCCTTTGGACGAGCAGTACTTC
CASSVAGGPLDEQYF
>TRBJ2-7|TRBV14|TRBD2|NA
TGTGCCAGCAGCCAATTAGGGACTAGCGGGAGTCGCGAGCAGTACTTC
CASSQLGTSGSREQYF
>TRBJ1-2|TRBV7-9|TRBD1|once
TGTGCCAGCAGCCCAGCCCGGGACAGGGGTCGGAACTATGGCTACACCTTC
CASSPARDRGRNYGYTF
>TRBJ2-4|TRBV20-1|NA|NA
TGCAGTTCCCTCTACGAAAACATTCAGTACTTC
CSSLYENIQYF
>TRBJ2-5|TRBV21-1|NA|NA
TGTGCCAGCCGGGAGGAGGGCGCGTCGGGTGAGACCCAGTACTTC
CASREEGASGETQYF
>TRBJ2-3|TRBV9|NA|NA
TGTGCCAGCAGTGAGGTCGTGGGTGGAGATACGCAGTATTTT
CASSEVVGGDTQYF
>TRBJ1-1|TRBV6-5|TRBD1|NA
TGTGCCAGCACCGAGCAGGAGGGGGCAGGGGGTGAAGCTTTCTTT
CASTEQEGAGGEAFF
>TRBJ2-1|TRBV29-1|TRBD2|NA
TGCAGCGTTGAAGATTCTCGGTCTAGCGGGAGTACCCACAATGAGCAGTTCTTC
CSVEDSRSSGSTHNEQFF
>TRBJ1-1|TRBV5-4|NA|few
TGTGCCAGCAGCCCCCGAGGGGGGGGATCGGAAGCTTTCTTT
CASSPRGGGSEAFF
>TRBJ2-1|TRBV6-2/TRBV6-3|TRBD2|once
TGTGCCAGCAGCCTACTAGCGGGAGGGTTCTACAATGAGCAGTTCTTC
CASSLLAGGFYNEQFF
>TRBJ2-1|TRBV4-2|TRBD2|NA
TGTGCCAGCAGCGGGCTAGCGGGACCCGATTCTAATGAGCAGTTCTTC
CASSGLAGPDSNEQFF
>TRBJ2-5|TRBV7-3|TRBD2|NA
TGTGCCAGCAGCCGGAGACTAGCGGAAGAAGAGACCCAGTACTTC
CASSRRLAEEETQYF
>TRBJ2-3|TRBV29-1|TRBD2|NA
TGCAGCGTCCTGGGACTAGCGGGAGTCGCAGATACGCAGTATTTT
CSVLGLAGVADTQYF
>TRBJ2-1|TRBV18|TRBD2|NA
TGTGCCAGCTCCCTGGGGACTAGCGGGAGTCTTTCCTACAATGAGCAGTTCTTC
CASSLGTSGSLSYNEQFF